This T cell receptor (beta chain) was recorded in a study of regulatory T cells in long-lasting Graves disease. For the study at large: Newly diagnosed Graves' patients had under 3 months of antithyroid drugs. The study, taken as a whole, reports: A reduction in accuracy may have resulted from the small sample size.

Indicated time point: newly diagnosed GD, antithyroid drugs for less than 3 months. PBMC-derived RNA was used for the TCR library. Of note for this clonotype: Its antigen remains unidentified.

Combining iRepertoire HTBI primers with Arm-PCR of CDR3 regions, the authors built TCR beta libraries. One entry per CDR3 protein results from TCRdb running MiXCR on the multiplex PCR reads. The sample lists roughly 610,000 distinct CDR3 sequences; about 16% were seen once. The sample was also linked to a second study, of T cells in Graves' hyperthyroidism and ophthalmopathy.

The sequencing here drew on peripheral blood mononuclear cells (PBMCs), taken at new diagnosis, from a patient treated with antithyroid drugs. The clonotype originates from a man aged 18 to 30 with Graves disease.

The CDR3 here is CASSTGRITGELFF. The CDR3 DNA sequence: TGTGCCAGCAGTACGGGACGGATCACCGGGGAGCTGTTTTTT. The chain has TRBV6-2 or TRBV6-3 and TRBJ2-2, with D perhaps given as TRBD1 or TRBD2 (5 bases each). V gave up 5 bases and J gave up 4 bases, with 11 bases separating them. Germline CDR1 reads MNHEY; CDR2 reads SVGEGT. This CDR3 has 14 amino acids.